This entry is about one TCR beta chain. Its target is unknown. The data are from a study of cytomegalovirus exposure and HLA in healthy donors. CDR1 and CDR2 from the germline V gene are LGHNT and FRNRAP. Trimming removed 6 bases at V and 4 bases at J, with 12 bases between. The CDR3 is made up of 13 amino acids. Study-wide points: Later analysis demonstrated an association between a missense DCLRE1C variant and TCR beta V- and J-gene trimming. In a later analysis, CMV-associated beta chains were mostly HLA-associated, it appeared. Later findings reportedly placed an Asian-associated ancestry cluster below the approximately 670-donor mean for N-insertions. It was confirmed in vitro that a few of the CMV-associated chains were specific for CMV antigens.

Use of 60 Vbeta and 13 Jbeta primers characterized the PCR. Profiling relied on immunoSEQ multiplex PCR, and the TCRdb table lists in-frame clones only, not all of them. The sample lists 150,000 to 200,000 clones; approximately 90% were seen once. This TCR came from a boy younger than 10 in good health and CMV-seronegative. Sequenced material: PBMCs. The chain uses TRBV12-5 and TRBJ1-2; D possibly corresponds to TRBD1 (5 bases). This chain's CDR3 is CASGTGGGYGYTF. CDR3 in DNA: TGTGCTAGTGGCACAGGTGGCGGCTATGGCTACACCTTC.